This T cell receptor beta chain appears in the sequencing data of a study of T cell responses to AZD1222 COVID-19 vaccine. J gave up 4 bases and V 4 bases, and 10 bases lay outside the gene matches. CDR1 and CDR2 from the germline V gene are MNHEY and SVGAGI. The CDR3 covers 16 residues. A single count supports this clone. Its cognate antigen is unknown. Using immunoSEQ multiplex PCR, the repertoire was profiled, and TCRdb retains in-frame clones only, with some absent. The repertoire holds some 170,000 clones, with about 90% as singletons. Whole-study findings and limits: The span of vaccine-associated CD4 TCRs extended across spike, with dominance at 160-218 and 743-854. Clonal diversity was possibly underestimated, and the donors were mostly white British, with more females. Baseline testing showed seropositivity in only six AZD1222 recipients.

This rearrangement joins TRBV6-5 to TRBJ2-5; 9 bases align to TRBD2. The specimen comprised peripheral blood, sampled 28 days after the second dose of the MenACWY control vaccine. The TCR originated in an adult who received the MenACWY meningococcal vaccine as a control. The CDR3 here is CASSSSHSGSGETQYF. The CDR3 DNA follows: TGTGCCAGCAGTTCCTCCCATAGCGGGAGTGGAGAGACCCAGTACTTC.